A single sample gave rise to the 13 T cell receptor beta chains below, sequenced in a study of cytomegalovirus exposure and HLA in healthy donors. Vbeta (60) and Jbeta (13) primers were used in the PCR. Libraries were prepared by immunoSEQ multiplex PCR; TCRdb keeps only in-frame clonotypes and omits some of them. This sample has 120,000 or so clones; 74% occur once, and the top ten carry under 4.5%. Sequenced input: PBMCs. Source of these receptors: a man aged 35 to 55 in good health and CMV-seropositive.

J is TRBJ1-3 and V is TRBV27, with D unresolved. Trimming pared 7 bases from V and 0 bases from J, leaving 10 bases between. The CDR3 has 14 residues. The germline gives CDR1 MNHEY, CDR2 SMNVEV (reference sequence). The CDR3 spells CASKVTHSGNTIYF. CDR3 nucleotides: TGTGCCAGCAAGGTGACACACTCTGGAAACACCATATATTTT.

The V gene is TRBV5-4, the J gene TRBJ1-2, with TRBD1 as a possible D gene (6 bases). Trimming removed 5 bases from V and 2 bases from J, with 16 bases in between. This CDR3 region has 15 residues. The germline V gene encodes CDR1 SGHNT and CDR2 YYREEE (reference sequence). The CDR3 DNA reads TGTGCCAGCAGTCTTGTCGGGGGGCGGAACTATGGCTACACCTTC. Amino acid sequence: CASSLVGGRNYGYTF.

The chain has TRBV6-6 and TRBJ1-2; 7 bases align to TRBD1. In germline, CDR1 is MNHNY, CDR2 SVGAGI (reference sequence). The CDR3 covers 16 residues. V trimming: 0 bases; J trimming: 4 bases; junction bases outside the gene matches: 8. CDR3 amino acids: CASSYSGGQKAYGYTF. CDR3 sequence (DNA): TGTGCCAGCAGTTACTCAGGGGGACAGAAAGCCTATGGCTACACCTTC.

The chain joins TRBV27 to TRBJ1-2; weak D call: TRBD1 (5 bases). V was cut by 6 bases and J by 2 bases, with 7 bases left in between. Germline CDR1 is MNHEY and CDR2 is SMNVEV (reference sequence). The length of the CDR3 is 12 residues. The CDR3 nucleotides read TGTGCCAGCAGGGAGGGGAACTATGGCTACACCTTC. Translation: CASREGNYGYTF.

This chain joins TRBV12-2 and TRBJ2-1; the D segment call TRBD2 is taken from the table without a DNA check. TRBV12-2 is a pseudogene. This CDR3 contains 19 residues. The CDR3 reads CASRLVVQVRGDHNNEQFF. CDR3 in DNA: TGTGCAAGTCGCTTAGTCGTACAGGTGCGGGGGGACCATAACAATGAGCAGTTCTTC.

V gene TRBV6-4 combines with J gene TRBJ2-3; the match to TRBD2 covers 11 bases. V trimming: 5 bases; J trimming: 0 bases; junction bases outside the gene matches: 1. CDR3 length: 15 amino acids. Germline CDR1 MRHNA, CDR2 SNTAGT. The CDR3 loop is CASSLAGGSTDTQYF. The CDR3, as DNA: TGTGCCAGCAGTCTAGCGGGGGGAAGCACAGATACGCAGTATTTT.

The chain uses TRBV30 and TRBJ1-2; D may be TRBD1 (6 bases). The V and J ends lost 2 bases and 3 bases respectively, with 13 bases between them. This CDR3 is built from 14 residues. Germline assignment: CDR1 GTSNPN and CDR2 SVGIG (reference sequence). CDR3 sequence reads: CAWSPGVGDYGYTF. The CDR3 nucleotides read TGTGCCTGGAGTCCAGGGGTGGGGGACTATGGCTACACCTTC.

The chain joins TRBV10-2 to TRBJ2-7; TRBD1 is a possible D gene (6 bases). V lost 9 bases and J lost 6, with 21 bases in between. Germline CDR1 WSHSY, CDR2 SAAADI. This CDR3 spans 14 amino acids. The CDR3 loop reads CASITGTKASEQYF. The CDR3 DNA reads TGCGCCAGTATAACCGGGACAAAGGCTAGCGAGCAGTACTTC.

This clone appeared once. The rearrangement joins TRBV2 to TRBJ1-5, with D possibly being TRBD1 (5 bases). Germline CDR1 and CDR2: SNHLY and FYNNEI. V shed 7 bases and J shed 1 base, with 14 bases lying between them. The CDR3 is 15 amino acids. Here the CDR3 DNA reads TGTGCCAGCATAAGGACAATCGACAGCAATCAGCCCCAGCATTTT. Its protein product is CASIRTIDSNQPQHF.

A single count supports this clone. The genes are TRBV6-1 and TRBJ1-6; 7 bases fit TRBD1. The CDR3 extends over 15 amino acids. Trimming removed 5 bases from V and 5 bases from J; junction bases left unmatched: 6. The germline V gene encodes CDR1 MNHNS and CDR2 SASEGT. CDR3 in amino acids: CASSRGTDNNSPLHF. The CDR3 coding sequence is TGTGCCAGCAGTCGCGGGACAGACAATAATTCACCCCTCCACTTT.

This clone was seen a few times. This sequence joins TRBV9 and TRBJ2-3; TRBD2 matches 7 bases. This CDR3 is built from 18 residues. The V segment lost 4 bases and the J segment 1 base; nucleotides outside the gene matches: 15. The germline V gene has CDR1 SGDLS and CDR2 YYNGEE. The CDR3, as DNA: TGTGCCAGCAGCCCTCTCGCTAGCGGTTTGGTCGGCACAGATACGCAGTATTTT. Residues: CASSPLASGLVGTDTQYF.

The chain combines TRBV11-3 with TRBJ2-1; TRBD2 matches 7 bases. The length of the CDR3 is 16 residues. The V and J ends lost 4 bases and 5 bases, in that order; junction bases with no gene match: 11. Germline CDR1 SGHNT, CDR2 YENEEA. The CDR3 loop is CASSSGWPGRDNEQFF. The CDR3 DNA reads as TGTGCCAGCAGCTCAGGGTGGCCAGGGAGGGACAATGAGCAGTTCTTC.

This clone has a handful of counts. The chain carries TRBV27 and TRBJ2-1; possibly TRBD1 for D (7 bases). Germline V gene sequence: CDR1 MNHEY, CDR2 SMNVEV (reference sequence). The ends were cut back, 4 bases at V and 3 bases at J, with 13 bases in the middle. The CDR3 is 15 amino acids. The CDR3 is CASSSGGGFYNEQFF. The CDR3 bases are TGTGCCAGCAGTTCAGGAGGGGGCTTCTACAATGAGCAGTTCTTC.